This T cell receptor (beta chain) was recovered during a study of blood T cells in healthy people across ages. Whole-study findings and limits: Naive T cell percentage showed a strong correlation with TCR beta diversity.

This clonotype was seen a few times. Its antigen is still unknown. Then a second PCR, running about 6 to 12 cycles, was carried out with a sample-barcoded 5' primer and a J-beta primer mix. Each CDR3 protein gets one entry after TCRdb re-called the 5' RACE reads with MiXCR. The table shows roughly 800,000 distinct CDR3 sequences, with about 25% occurring only once. The data also belong to a second study, concerning T cells of mothers and their children.

The sample was blood. This TCR came from a boy aged 5-17 years in good health.

CDR3 coding DNA: TGCGCCAGCAGCCAAACCGACACCTTCTATGGCTACACCTTC. It translates to CASSQTDTFYGYTF. The chain carries TRBV4-1 and TRBJ1-2, with no clear D. CDR1 and CDR2 from the germline V gene are MGHRA and YSYEKL. The V end lost 2 bases, the J end lost 4 bases, and 11 bases lay between the germline ends. This CDR3 is 14 amino acids long.